This entry lists 18 T cell receptor beta chains sequenced from one sample in a study of T cell responses to AZD1222 COVID-19 vaccine. TCRdb's copy holds only in-frame clones and misses some; the assay was immunoSEQ multiplex PCR. The table lists about 94,000 clones, roughly 88% of them singletons. Material: peripheral blood, obtained 28 days after the second AZD1222 dose. These receptors were obtained from an adult who received the AZD1222 COVID-19 vaccine.

This chain links TRBV10-3 with TRBJ2-5, with a possible D match to TRBD1 (5 bases). The V gene's germline CDR1 is ENHRY and CDR2 SYGVKD. CDR3 length equals 14 residues. V was shortened by 0 bases and J by 5 bases, with 10 bases between the two germline ends. The CDR3 region has the DNA TGTGCCATCAGTGAGTCAAGGGGCTCGGAGACCCAGTACTTC. As protein: CAISESRGSETQYF.

V gene TRBV4-3 combines with J gene TRBJ2-1, with D unresolved. This CDR3 is 13 amino acids long. CDR1 is LGHNA and CDR2 is YSLEER in the germline V gene. V lost 6 bases and J 5 bases, leaving 11 bases between the germline ends. The CDR3 DNA follows: TGCGCCAGCAGTCACCCCCAGAACAATGAGCAGTTCTTC. Translated: CASSHPQNNEQFF.

V gene TRBV18 combines with J gene TRBJ1-5; unclear D gene. V lost 3 bases to trimming and J lost 7 bases, with 10 bases between them. This CDR3 comprises 13 residues. Germline V gene data show CDR1 as KGHSH and CDR2 as LQKENI. CDR3 residues: CASSPHPEQPQHF. Written as DNA, the CDR3 is TGTGCCAGCTCACCCCACCCTGAACAGCCCCAGCATTTT.

The rearrangement links TRBV12-5 to TRBJ1-2; D gene uncertain. The CDR3 runs 18 residues. With 0 bases removed from V and 0 bases from J, the gap between germline ends came to 17 bases. CDR1 LGHNT and CDR2 FRNRAP come from the germline V gene. For the CDR3, the DNA is TGTGCTAGTGGTTTGGTTCCAATTCCAGAAACCACTAACTATGGCTACACCTTC. It translates to CASGLVPIPETTNYGYTF.

This chain connects TRBV3-1 (or the pseudogene TRBV3-2) to TRBJ2-5; weak D call: TRBD1 (6 bases). Germline CDR1 LGHDT, CDR2 YNNKEL (reference sequence). The CDR3 is 15 residues long. V was shortened by 1 base and J by 0 bases, with 9 bases between the two germline ends. CDR3 bases: TGTGCCAGCAGCCAAGTTCAGGGGTACCAAGAGACCCAGTACTTC. It codes for CASSQVQGYQETQYF.

The chain has TRBV7-2 and TRBJ2-7, with a weak D call TRBD1 (5 bases). Trimming left V 1 base short and J 3 bases short, with 16 bases between. This CDR3 region has 16 residues. Per the germline V gene, CDR1 is SGHTA and CDR2 is FQGNSA. CDR3 region: CASSLVNRPEIYEQYF. DNA for the CDR3: TGTGCCAGCAGCTTAGTAAACAGGCCCGAGATCTACGAGCAGTACTTC.

The chain recombines TRBV4-3 with TRBJ2-2, with D possibly TRBD1 on 6 matching bases. V dropped 3 bases and J dropped 7 bases, with 18 bases sitting between them. Germline V gene data show CDR1 as LGHNA and CDR2 as YSLEER. CDR3 size: 16 residues. As DNA, the CDR3 is TGCGCCAGCAGCCAGTACCCCACAGGGACGGTCGGGGAGCTGTTTTTT. It codes for CASSQYPTGTVGELFF.

This clone was detected a few times. The chain carries TRBV27 and TRBJ1-6, with a tentative D call TRBD1 (5 bases). Trimming stripped 6 bases from V and 1 base from J, with 10 bases between. The CDR3 is made up of 15 amino acids. Germline CDR1 is MNHEY and CDR2 is SMNVEV (reference sequence). The CDR3 loop reads CASSERGSYNSPLHF. Written as DNA, the CDR3 is TGTGCCAGCAGCGAACGGGGGTCCTATAATTCACCCCTCCACTTT.

The chain carries TRBV28 and TRBJ2-7; the D gene is possibly TRBD2 (6 bases). Germline-derived CDR1 and CDR2 are MDHEN and SYDVKM. The CDR3 has 14 residues. Trimming shortened V by 2 bases and J by 4 bases, and 12 bases separated the two germline ends. The CDR3 sequence is CASSLGHGGYEQYF. CDR3 bases: TGTGCCAGCAGTTTAGGTCACGGGGGATACGAGCAGTACTTC.

V and J are TRBV11-2 and TRBJ2-7; D uncertain. The CDR3 covers 13 residues. Germline values: CDR1 SGHAT, CDR2 FQNNGV. V was trimmed by 3 bases and J by 0 bases, leaving 6 bases between them. The CDR3 protein is CASSLRSSYEQYF. DNA for the CDR3: TGTGCCAGCAGCTTGAGGAGCTCCTACGAGCAGTACTTC.

The chain joins TRBV25-1 to TRBJ1-3; D not resolved. This CDR3 region has 16 residues. Looked up from germline, CDR1 is MGHDK and CDR2 is SYGVNS. Trimming cost V 4 bases and J 0 bases, with 13 bases left between them. DNA of the CDR3: TGTGCCAGCAGTGCCTTGGACGTCAGCTCTGGAAACACCATATATTTT. Translation: CASSALDVSSGNTIYF.

The genes are TRBV27 and TRBJ1-5; D is undetermined. V was cut by 2 bases and J by 3 bases, with 5 bases left in between. There are 13 residues in the CDR3. Germline lookup yields CDR1 MNHEY and CDR2 SMNVEV (reference sequence). This CDR3 is CASSLRPNQPQHF. The DNA for the CDR3 is TGTGCCAGCAGTTTACGGCCCAATCAGCCCCAGCATTTT.

J is TRBJ1-1 and V is TRBV7-3; no reliable D call. The germline V and J ends were trimmed by 1 base and 0 bases, with 6 bases remaining between them. CDR1 is SGHTA and CDR2 is FQGTGA in the germline V gene. This CDR3 is built from 14 residues. As DNA, the CDR3 is TGTGCCAGCAGCTTAAGTCCTATGAACACTGAAGCTTTCTTT. Its protein is CASSLSPMNTEAFF.

In its sample, this clone was seen a few times. The V and J genes are TRBV5-1 and TRBJ1-1; no firm D call. The CDR3 extends over 14 amino acids. Germline V lookup: CDR1 SGHRS, CDR2 YFSETQ. V lost 2 bases, J lost 4 bases, and 12 bases lay in between. CDR3 coding DNA: TGCGCCAGCAGCTTTAACAGTTTGTTCACTGAAGCTTTCTTT. Translating gives CASSFNSLFTEAFF.

V gene TRBV5-1 combines with J gene TRBJ2-6; no clear D. The CDR3 length is 15 residues. Germline V lookup: CDR1 SGHRS, CDR2 YFSETQ. The V and J ends lost 4 bases and 7 bases respectively, with 15 bases between them. The chain's CDR3 is CASSRYALGANVLTF. CDR3 in DNA: TGCGCCAGCAGCCGATACGCTCTGGGAGCCAACGTCCTGACTTTC.

The CDR3 loop reads CASSLITGPGNTIYF. In DNA, the CDR3 is TGTGCCAGCAGCTTAATAACAGGCCCAGGAAACACCATATATTTT. The chain carries TRBV5-5 and TRBJ1-3; possible D gene TRBD1, 5 bases. V was pared by 2 bases and J by 4 bases, with 13 bases between. The CDR3 totals 15 residues. Germline V gene sequence: CDR1 SGHKS, CDR2 YYEKEE (reference sequence). Filled out from reference TRBV5-5 and TRBJ1-3, the complete variable domain reads DAGVTQSPTHLIKTRGQQVTLRCSPISGHKSVSWYQQVLGQGPQFIFQYYEKEERGRGNFPDRFSARQFPNYSSELNVNALLLGDSALYLCASSLITGPGNTIYFGEGSWLTVV.

The chain uses TRBV7-3 and TRBJ2-1; 10 bases agree with TRBD2. The junction had 5 bases not matched to a gene; V was cut back by 4 bases and J by 5 bases. Germline V gives CDR1 SGHTA, CDR2 FQGTGA. CDR3 length: 15 residues. CDR3 residues: CASSSLAGVDNEQFF. The CDR3 DNA follows: TGTGCCAGCAGCTCCCTAGCGGGAGTGGACAATGAGCAGTTCTTC.

The V gene is TRBV25-1, the J gene TRBJ1-4; no reliable D call. Trimming took 5 bases from V and 7 from J, leaving 11 bases between them. CDR1 is MGHDK and CDR2 is SYGVNS in the germline V gene. This CDR3 is built from 13 residues. CDR3 DNA sequence: TGTGCCAGCAGTTTTCCGGCCAGTGAAAAACTGTTTTTT. Protein: CASSFPASEKLFF. The full variable domain, with the rest looked up from reference TRBV25-1 and TRBJ1-4, is EADIYQTPRYLVIGTGKKITLECSQTMGHDKMYWYQQDPGMELHLIHYSYGVNSTEKGDLSSESTVSRIRTEHFPLTLESARPSHTSQYLCASSFPASEKLFFGSGTQLSVL.